At least ten counts were recorded for the clone carrying this T cell receptor (beta chain). This specimen comes from a study of HIV-infected patients and healthy controls. CDR1 and CDR2 (germline): SNHLY, FYNNEI. V was clipped by 1 base and J by 3 bases; unmatched bases: 9. The length of the CDR3 is 17 residues. TCRdb independently ran MiXCR on the 5' RACE reads; one entry per CDR3 protein. The sample yields around 58,000 distinct CDR3 sequences, roughly 19% seen once. This receptor was taken from a human donor in good health. The V call is TRBV2, the J call TRBJ2-4; the match to TRBD1 covers 7 bases. The sample was CD4+ T cells from blood. The CDR3 DNA reads as TGTGCCAGCAGTGAAGAGGGGGCAGGGTCGGTCAAAAACATTCAGTACTTC. This sequence encodes CASSEEGAGSVKNIQYF. The full variable domain, rest sourced from reference TRBV2 and TRBJ2-4, is EPEVTQTPSHQVTQMGQEVILRCVPISNHLYFYWYRQILGQKVEFLVSFYNNEISEKSEIFDDQFSVERPDGSNFTLKIRSTKLEDSAMYFCASSEEGAGSVKNIQYFGAGTRLSVL.